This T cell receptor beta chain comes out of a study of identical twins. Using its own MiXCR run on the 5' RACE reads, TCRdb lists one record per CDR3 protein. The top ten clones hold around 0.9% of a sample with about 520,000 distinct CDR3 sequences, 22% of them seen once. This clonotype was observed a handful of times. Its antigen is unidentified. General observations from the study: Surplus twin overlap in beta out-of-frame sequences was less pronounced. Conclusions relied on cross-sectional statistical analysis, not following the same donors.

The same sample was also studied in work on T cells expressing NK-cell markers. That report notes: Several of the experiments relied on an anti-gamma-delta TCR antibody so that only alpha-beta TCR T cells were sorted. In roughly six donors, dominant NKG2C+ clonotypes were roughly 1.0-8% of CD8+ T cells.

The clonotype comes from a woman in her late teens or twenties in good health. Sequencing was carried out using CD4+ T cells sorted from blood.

The CDR3 sequence: CSALPTVNTEAFF. CDR3 DNA: TGCAGTGCTCTCCCGACAGTGAACACTGAAGCTTTCTTT. This chain connects TRBV20-1 to TRBJ1-1; D might be TRBD1 (5 bases). Germline CDR1 DFQATT, CDR2 SNEGSKA (reference sequence). CDR3 length: 13 residues. Trimming left V 5 bases short and J 0 bases short, with 10 bases between.